The 14 T cell receptor beta chains below all came from one sample that was sequenced in a study of T cells in women clearing cervical HPV infection. Here immunoSEQ multiplex PCR was the method, and the copy in TCRdb shows in-frame clones only, minus some. Listed are more than 9,500 clones; roughly 10% falls within the top ten. Sequencing was done on a sample of blood buffy coat. The source is a woman between 18 and 70 years old with a cervical HPV16 infection that either progressed to CIN3+ or cleared (not recorded which).

The CDR3 loop reads CASSSHSDTGYTF. The sequenced CDR3 bases are TGTGCCAGCAGCTCCCACTCGGACACGGGC. This chain uses TRBV7-2 with TRBJ1-2; D might be TRBD1 (5 bases). The CDR3 end lies 3 residues beyond the end of the read and is filled in from the germline J gene. The CDR3 covers 13 residues. CDR1 and CDR2 from the germline V gene are SGHTA and FQGNSA.

Details on this clone: The read comes to an end 3 residues before the CDR3 does, leaving the germline J gene to fill in the end. V and J are TRBV29-1 and TRBJ2-3; 8 bases align to TRBD2. Unmatched junction bases numbered 10, after V lost 7 bases and J lost 4 bases. Germline lookup yields CDR1 SQVTM and CDR2 ANQGSEA. The CDR3 totals 14 residues. CDR3 residues: CSAVAGWTADTQYF. Partial CDR3 DNA: TGCAGCGCCGTAGCGGGGTGGACCGCAGATACG.

In regard to this clone: Sequencing ends 3 residues short of the CDR3 end; the germline J gene provides the rest. The chain couples TRBV6-2 or TRBV6-3 to TRBJ1-6; 8 nucleotides line up with TRBD1. The CDR3 covers 16 residues. Germline V CDR1 and CDR2: MNHEY, SVGEGT. V was pared by 8 bases and J by 7 bases, with 13 bases of the junction left unmatched. This CDR3 is CASCSGQGILNSPLHF. CDR3 DNA, as far as it was read: TGTGCCAGCTGCTCCGGACAGGGCATTCTGAATTCACCC.

Concerning this clone itself: The read ends 3 residues before the CDR3 terminus; that terminus is restored from the germline J gene. V usage is TRBV5-6 and J usage is TRBJ2-3; 9 bases align to TRBD2. Per germline, CDR1 SGHDT and CDR2 YYEEEE. This CDR3 spans 13 amino acids. The CDR3 spells CASSLERGETQYF. The CDR3 DNA, read in part, is TGTGCCAGCAGCTTGGAGCGGGGGGAGACG.

For this clone: The CDR3 goes on 3 residues after the read ends, and that part is filled in from the germline J gene. This chain uses TRBV5-6 with TRBJ1-5; tentative D call: TRBD1 (5 bases). Trimming took 2 bases from V and 4 from J, leaving 7 bases between them. CDR3 length: 13 amino acids. Per germline, CDR1 SGHDT and CDR2 YYEEEE. This chain's CDR3 is CASSFGGNQPQHF. The sequenced part of the CDR3 DNA is TGTGCCAGCAGCTTTGGGGGGAATCAGCCC.

About this clone itself: The read falls 3 residues short of the CDR3 end, and the missing part is taken from the germline J gene. V gene TRBV7-6 combines with J gene TRBJ2-3; 11 nucleotides match TRBD2. The germline gives CDR1 SGHVS, CDR2 FNYEAQ. V was pared by 5 bases and J by 5 bases, with 9 bases of the junction left unmatched. CDR3 size: 16 residues. Incomplete CDR3 DNA: TGTGCCAGCAGCCAAATAGCGGGGGGGCGTGTAGATACG. Residues: CASSQIAGGRVDT. The whole CDR3 reads CASSQIAGGRVDTQYF.

About this clone itself: The CDR3 is cut off 3 residues early in the read; its end comes from the germline J gene. This chain joins TRBV7-9 and TRBJ2-7; D gene uncertain. V was pared by 5 bases and J by 1 base, with 6 bases between. Germline CDR1 SEHNR, CDR2 FQNEAQ (reference sequence). The CDR3 contains 12 residues. Incomplete CDR3 DNA: TGTGCCAGCAGCCCAAGGTCCTACGAG. Translated, it gives CASSPRSYE. The full CDR3 protein is CASSPRSYEQYF.

Concerning this clone itself: Read coverage stops 3 residues before the CDR3 terminus; the germline J gene supplies the remainder. The gene calls are TRBV19 and TRBJ1-2, with 8 bases matching TRBD1. This CDR3 region has 19 residues. The J segment lost 4 bases and the V segment lost 0 bases, leaving 16 bases of the junction unmatched. CDR1 is LNHDA and CDR2 is SQIVND in the germline V gene (reference sequence). CDR3: CASSIDGTGGSTSSYGYTF. Partial CDR3 DNA: TGTGCCAGTAGTATAGATGGTACAGGGGGATCGACCTCCAGCTATGGC.

A note on this clone: The missing CDR3 end, 3 residues past where the read stops, is filled in from the germline J gene. The chain combines TRBV7-2 with TRBJ1-2; 8 nucleotides line up with TRBD1. The CDR3 loop spans 15 amino acids. CDR1 is SGHTA and CDR2 is FQGNSA in the germline V gene. The chain's CDR3 is CASSPNAGTGGVYTF. CDR3 bases read: TGTGCCAGCAGCCCAAATGCCGGGACAGGCGGGGTC.

As regards this clone: The missing CDR3 end, 3 residues past where the read stops, is filled in from the germline J gene. The rearrangement uses TRBV30 and TRBJ1-2; D may be TRBD1 (5 bases). The CDR3 is 13 residues long. Germline V CDR1 and CDR2: GTSNPN, SVGIG (reference sequence). The CDR3 here is CAWNRDFRDDYTF. The CDR3 DNA, read in part, is TGTGCCTGGAATAGGGACTTCCGGGACGAC.

As concerns this clone: Coverage ceases 3 residues before the CDR3 finishes, and the germline J gene fills in the end. The chain joins TRBV11-2 to TRBJ2-1; TRBD2 matches 12 bases. Germline lookup yields CDR1 SGHAT and CDR2 FQNNGV. This CDR3 has 15 residues. V trimming: 5 bases; J trimming: 8 bases; junction bases outside the gene matches: 7. The sequenced part of the CDR3 DNA is TGTGCCAGCAGCCGAACTAGCGGGGGGAAGTATGAG. Its protein product is CASSRTSGGKYE. The full CDR3 protein is CASSRTSGGKYEQFF.

On this clone itself: The CDR3 is cut off 3 residues early in the read; its end comes from the germline J gene. The V gene is TRBV29-1, the J gene TRBJ1-2; D perhaps matches TRBD1 (5 bases). The V and J ends lost 1 base and 3 bases respectively, with 9 bases between them. CDR3 size: 13 residues. Germline lookup yields CDR1 SQVTM and CDR2 ANQGSEA. The CDR3 is CSVEGWGDYGYTF. The part of the CDR3 DNA that was read is TGCAGCGTTGAAGGATGGGGGGACTATGGC.

A word on this clone: The sequence runs out 3 residues before the end of the CDR3; the remainder is reconstructed from the germline J gene. J is TRBJ2-2 and V is TRBV19; perhaps TRBD2 as D (6 bases). Per the germline V gene, CDR1 is LNHDA and CDR2 is SQIVND (reference sequence). The CDR3 is 14 residues long. The CDR3 here is CASGGRDYNSPLFF. CDR3 bases read: TGTGCCAGCGGGGGACGAGACTATAATTCACCG.

This clone is classed as medium-sized (0.01 to 0.1%) by frequency. Sequencing ends 3 residues short of the CDR3 end; the germline J gene provides the rest. The chain uses TRBV19 and TRBJ1-1; D is possibly TRBD1 (6 bases). Per the germline V gene, CDR1 is LNHDA and CDR2 is SQIVND (reference sequence). The V end lost 6 bases, the J end lost 7 bases, and 12 bases lay between the germline ends. The CDR3 runs to 12 residues. This CDR3 is CASRIQGGEAFF. The sequenced CDR3 bases are TGTGCCAGTAGGATACAGGGCGGTGAA.